The present entry profiles one T cell receptor (beta chain) with its context. The source of the sample is a study of blood T cell repertoires in COVID-19. For the study at large: The United States, Italy and Spain were the sources of the acute and convalescent COVID-19 samples. The analysed material was cDNA or gDNA that came from T cells, B-cell-depleted T cells, or PBMCs.

Unmatched junction bases numbered 7, after V lost 2 bases and J lost 6 bases. The CDR3 is 17 residues long. Germline CDR1 and CDR2: SGHAT and FQNNGV. As processed by the authors: Amplification with reference gene primers provided the estimates of nucleated cell counts. Using immunoSEQ multiplex PCR, the repertoire was profiled, and TCRdb retains in-frame clones only, with some absent. V and J calls and clone size are those listed in that table; D and trimming were worked out from the DNA. The sample consists of about 190,000 clones, more than 60% of them appearing once. The sequence was collected from a woman in her forties or fifties with acute or convalescent COVID-19. The specimen was peripheral blood. V gene TRBV11-2 combines with J gene TRBJ2-1, with 13 bases fitting TRBD2. The CDR3 here is CASSLPPTSGRGNEQFF. The CDR3 nucleotides are TGTGCCAGCAGCTTACCCCCAACTAGCGGGAGGGGCAATGAGCAGTTCTTC.